Here is one T cell receptor beta chain with its context. This sample was included in a study of response to subunit inactivated influenza vaccine. TCRdb re-called the RT-PCR reads with MiXCR, one entry per CDR3 protein. The sample includes around 790,000 distinct CDR3 sequences, over 20% seen only once; the top ten take about 9.4%. CDR3 length: 15 amino acids. V lost 2 bases, J lost 2 bases, and 11 bases lay in between. Germline V gene data show CDR1 as LGHNA and CDR2 as YSLEER. The receptor's source is a man aged 45-65 years who received an inactivated influenza vaccine. Sequences were derived from PBMCs from blood, sampled 4 to 6 days after vaccination. The V gene is TRBV4-3, the J gene TRBJ2-3; weak D call: TRBD1 (5 bases). The CDR3, as DNA: TGCGCCAGCAGCCAATTCCAGGGAAACACAGATACGCAGTATTTT. This sequence encodes CASSQFQGNTDTQYF.